This T cell receptor beta chain derives from a study of cytomegalovirus exposure and HLA in healthy donors (dated 2017 in TCRdb). Background on the whole study: In an earlier analysis of around 540 of the donors, 276 Gb of sequence data and just under 120 million unique TCR beta sequences from 150 million to 200 million T cells were reported. In a later analysis, previously published TCR beta repertoires from 550 to 750 donors were re-analyzed and high-resolution HLA genotyping was added so that TCR occurrence patterns could be studied. The study used immunosequencing to profile the T cell repertoires of approximately 690 subjects and linked those repertoires to cytomegalovirus serostatus. HLA typing covered class I and class II loci at four-digit resolution. Typing coverage varied by locus: about 620-630 donors for A, B, C, DRB1 and DQB1; approximately 500 for DQA1; more than 600 for DPA1; some 470 for DPB1. All discovery cohort repertoires had been generated on a single sequencing platform. Across around 400 genotyped donors of the cohort, an average of about 200,000 unique TCR beta nucleotide sequences per donor were sequenced, and 15% to 20% of those sequences were non-productive. Roughly 320 gigabases of sequencing data and roughly 81 million unique TCR sequences made up an early release that covered around 640 HLA-typed donors. Donor age, sex, ethnicity and CMV serostatus were compiled together with the repertoire data. A later genetic analysis took genome-wide SNP genotypes for about 55% of the roughly 700 donors and used that subset as a discovery cohort. An earlier analysis of 587 of the donors used high-throughput TCR beta sequencing to judge whether each TCR beta V gene segment behaved as functional or pseudogenic. Roughly five DR-DQ haplotypes were handled as single units for association and clustering, since linkage in the cohort was strong. The study aimed to test whether signatures of past pathogen exposure could be identified by cataloging public T cell receptors. In addition to the first cohort of hundreds of subjects, a separate validation cohort of some 120 different subjects was used. The study combined high-throughput TCR immunosequencing, statistical association of individual TCRs with disease status, and machine learning to predict cytomegalovirus infection status. The later analysis used no new phenotypic data to find candidate immune exposures, relying instead on TCR beta sequences and their occurrence across donors. Of the roughly 400 genotyped donors, more than 75% were placed in the genetic ancestry cluster associated with self-reported Caucasian donors.

The library was made by the immunoSEQ multiplex PCR assay. For the multiplex PCR, a mixture combining 60 forward primers for TCR Vbeta segments and 13 reverse primers for TCR Jbeta segments was used. Amplification of the CDR3 region of rearranged TCR beta genes was performed with a multiplex PCR assay on genomic DNA. Amplified TCR beta libraries were sequenced as 87-base-pair reads on the Illumina HiSeq System. As for the authors' bioinformatics: In a later analysis, approximately 74 million unique TCR beta chains were counted across the approximately 620 repertoires, and roughly 10 million of these chains were shared by at least two donors. A nearest-neighbor algorithm error-corrected the raw reads and collapsed the reads into unique sequences, merging closely related sequences to remove PCR and sequencing errors. CDR3 sequences were aligned to IMGT reference sequences to assign V, D and J gene segments. For a sequence to be retained, a match of at least six nucleotides to both a V gene segment and a J gene segment was required. Rearrangements were classified as productive when the CDR3 lacked stop codons and remained in frame with V and J, and all other rearrangements were classified as non-productive. Following IMGT convention, CDR3 was defined as the stretch from the second conserved V-encoded cysteine to the conserved J-encoded phenylalanine. The earlier analysis of 550 to 650 of the donors excluded any sequence lacking an unambiguous match to a single V gene segment. In an earlier analysis of approximately 590 of the donors, V segments were called functional above 56.7% productive rearrangements and were called segregating when the between-donor standard deviation exceeded 5%. A statistical classification framework was developed to diagnose cytomegalovirus status using the catalog of TCR beta chain sequences. V and J gene assignment, in a later analysis, came from comparing TCR nucleotide sequences with IMGT/GENE-DB human TR gene sequences. Using the TCRdist pipeline, a later analysis assigned CDR3 sequences along with most-parsimonious VDJ recombination scenarios. In a later analysis, each TCR beta chain was defined by its CDR3 amino acid sequence together with its V-gene family, and reads without a unique V-gene family were excluded. A later analysis removed 592 highly shared, low-generation-probability nucleotide sequences to deal with suspected cross-contamination and a sequencing artifact. In a later analysis, a clonal expansion index was calculated for each public chain from normalized within-repertoire ranks of inferred template counts. In a later analysis, generation probabilities were computed using a VDJ recombination model fitted to out-of-frame rearrangements, and the results were checked against IGoR. Hypergeometric tests were used in a later analysis to score TCR-TCR, TCR-HLA and TCR-CMV co-occurrence, with a repertoire-size bias correction applied to the TCR pairs. To estimate false discovery rates, a later analysis permuted the HLA or CMV assignments 20 times. In a later analysis, co-occurring TCRs were grouped using DBSCAN, and TCRdist sequence similarity was added for clustering within HLA-allele-positive subsets. For co-occurrence clustering, repertoires with fewer than 30,000 or more than 120,000 public chains were excluded, along with 5 or 6 repertoires with anomalous nucleotide sharing. TCRdb took over this immuneACCESS table, retaining in-frame rearrangements with V and J assigned. Such tables are incomplete; in checked studies, under half of the missing clones stem from an unresolved V gene, and the remainder is unexplained. That table is the source of V, J and clone size, and D and trimming were worked out from the DNA. The sample table lists some 170,000 clones, about 80% of them with a count of one. Of the sample, roughly 2% falls within the top ten clones.

The paper as a whole reports these results and caveats: In the study, 150 to 200 TCR beta chains were listed as associated with cytomegalovirus. In vitro tests confirmed that a few of the cytomegalovirus-associated TCR beta chains recognize cytomegalovirus antigens. Around 16 rarely observed V segments, including chromosome 9 orphons, were excluded from the earlier analysis of several hundred of the donors because counts were too low. Most TCR sequences were observed very rarely across donors, whereas some public TCRs were present in many individuals. V-gene and J-gene trimming of TCR beta chains was associated with a missense DCLRE1C variant in a later genetic analysis, and the association was replicated in an independent cohort. A further reported finding was that TCR beta sequences accurately predicted the HLA-A and HLA-B alleles for most subjects in the first cohort. Linkage disequilibrium might explain the correlated functional status among segregating V segments, but an unknown experimental factor could not be excluded. For the cohort, immune exposure information was limited to CMV serostatus. An earlier analysis of some 590 of the donors showed that most TCR beta V segments appeared in productive rearrangements either about 90% or about 30% of the time, which broadly matched IMGT annotations. According to a later analysis, parvovirus B19, influenza, CMV and Epstein-Barr virus appeared linked to several top co-occurrence clusters. Because HLA typing was missing for some donors at each locus, association tests included only the typed subset. Assigning TCR associations to individual alleles was difficult when HLA alleles, especially DR and DQ, strongly co-occurred. Only TCR beta chains were sequenced in this cohort, and the absence of alpha or paired-chain data limited detectable features. The presence/absence analyses assumed that sequencing depth was roughly uniform across donors, and that assumption may not be true. It was suggested by the authors that the approach could potentially be generalized to other disease states and immunological phenotypes. Compared with equally common non-associated chains, HLA-associated TCR beta chains in a later analysis were more clonally expanded and had lower generation probabilities. The classifier was reported to diagnose cytomegalovirus status with high specificity and sensitivity in both the original and validation cohorts. Compared with the approximately 670-donor mean, donors in an Asian-associated ancestry cluster had fewer N-insertions in productive TCRs, according to a later genetic analysis. In a later analysis, the rate of TCR association differed among HLA loci, with DRB1 alleles having the most associated TCRs and HLA-C alleles having the fewest. Specific HLA alleles were associated with 15,000 to 20,000 TCR beta sequences at a false discovery rate of 0.05 in a later analysis. The sequencing pipeline was judged likely to have produced a cluster of highly shared sequence variants as a technical artifact. In a later analysis, most CMV-associated TCR beta chains were found to appear HLA-restricted, with HLA associations seemingly driven largely by CMV exposure.

The cohort comprised around 700 healthy bone marrow donors. Cohort members were all nominally healthy when sampled, although unrecorded immune exposures were likely present. The donor tested CMV seronegative and was one of the 352 seronegative cohort members. Every donor gave a peripheral blood sample, and the peripheral blood mononuclear cells from that sample were used for TCR beta sequencing. The Qiagen DNeasy Blood Extraction Kit was used to extract genomic DNA from the blood cell samples. This clone was seen a few times. The antigen it recognizes is unknown. No clone much larger than this one lies a single base away; base qualities are absent. Input material: PBMCs. This TCR was sampled from a man aged 35-49 years in good health and CMV-seronegative.

The encoded CDR3 is CASSTTGYEQFF. The DNA sequence follows: TGTGCCAGCAGCACGACAGGGTATGAGCAGTTCTTC. The sequence joins TRBV7-9 to TRBJ2-1, and TRBD1 matches 7 of the central bases. The CDR3 holds 12 amino acids from the cysteine to the phenylalanine. Just CDR3 DNA is preserved here, 36 bases in frame from base 1. The germline V end is reduced by 5 bases and the J end by 8 bases; junction bases left unmatched: 3. CDR1 and CDR2 were assigned from the germline V gene (reference sequence) as SEHNR and FQNEAQ.